Detailed here is one TCR beta chain. Its antigen is undetermined. Ten immunoSEQ deep assay plates were used to sequence the DNA of unsorted PBMCs. Assay used: immunoSEQ multiplex PCR; TCRdb lists only in-frame clones, some missing. The sample includes some 510,000 clones, roughly 78% seen only once; the top ten take 10% to 15%. CDR1 is MRHNA and CDR2 is SNTAGT in the germline V gene. The V and J ends lost 3 bases and 2 bases respectively, with 14 bases between them. The CDR3 runs to 16 residues. The donors, healthy adults who were HIV-negative, had experienced no recent acute infections or vaccinations. The source of the sample is a study of shared clonotypes between healthy human individuals. Study-wide results and limits: The genetic and exposure-history diversity represented was limited by few donors.

This chain connects TRBV6-4 to TRBJ2-1; D perhaps matches TRBD2 (6 bases). The sequenced sample was PBMCs. The TCR originated in a woman between 40 and 50 years old in good health. Some clones in this sample may be carry-over from other donors' samples. CDR3: CASSEAAGTPYNEQFF. CDR3 coding DNA: TGTGCCAGCAGTGAGGCAGCGGGCACGCCCTACAATGAGCAGTTCTTC.